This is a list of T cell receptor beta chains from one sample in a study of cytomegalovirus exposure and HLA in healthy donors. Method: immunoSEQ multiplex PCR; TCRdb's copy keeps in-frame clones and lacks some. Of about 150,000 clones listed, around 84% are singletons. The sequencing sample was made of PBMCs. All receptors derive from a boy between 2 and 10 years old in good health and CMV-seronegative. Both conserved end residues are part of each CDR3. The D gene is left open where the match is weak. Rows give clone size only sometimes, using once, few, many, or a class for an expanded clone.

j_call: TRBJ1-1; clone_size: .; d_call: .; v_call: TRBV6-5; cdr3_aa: CASSYLGTANTEAFF; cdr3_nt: TGTGCCAGCAGTTACTTGGGTACAGCAAACACTGAAGCTTTCTTT
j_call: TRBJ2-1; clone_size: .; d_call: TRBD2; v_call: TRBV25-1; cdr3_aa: CASSEGSGRAIHEQFF; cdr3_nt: TGTGCCAGCAGTGAAGGGAGCGGGAGGGCCATCCATGAGCAGTTCTTC
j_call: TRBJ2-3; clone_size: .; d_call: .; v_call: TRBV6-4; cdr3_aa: CASSDSAGTDTQYF; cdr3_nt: TGTGCCAGCAGTGACTCAGCGGGCACAGATACGCAGTATTTT
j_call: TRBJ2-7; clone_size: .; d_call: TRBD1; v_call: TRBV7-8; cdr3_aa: CASSWEPGQSYEQYF; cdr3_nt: TGTGCCAGCAGCTGGGAACCGGGACAGTCCTACGAGCAGTACTTC
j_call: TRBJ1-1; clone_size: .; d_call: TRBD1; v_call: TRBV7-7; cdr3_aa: CASAPWAGGMNTEAFF; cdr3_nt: TGTGCCAGCGCCCCTTGGGCAGGGGGCATGAACACTGAAGCTTTCTTT
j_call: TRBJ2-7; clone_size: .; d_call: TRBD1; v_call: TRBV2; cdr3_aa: CASAQGQDSYEQYF; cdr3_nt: TGTGCCAGCGCCCAGGGACAGGATTCCTACGAGCAGTACTTC
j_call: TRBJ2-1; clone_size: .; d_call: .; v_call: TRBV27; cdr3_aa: CASSFDRPTSYNEQFF; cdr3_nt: TGTGCCAGCAGTTTTGACAGACCGACCTCCTACAATGAGCAGTTCTTC
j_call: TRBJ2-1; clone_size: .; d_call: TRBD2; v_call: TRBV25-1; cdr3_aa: CATSGTSGRASDEQFF; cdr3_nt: TGTGCCACCTCCGGTACTAGCGGGAGGGCCTCCGATGAGCAGTTCTTC
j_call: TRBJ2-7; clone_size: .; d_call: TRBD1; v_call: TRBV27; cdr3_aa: CASSLRRNRGRGVGEQYF; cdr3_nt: TGTGCCAGCAGTTTACGGCGAAACAGGGGGCGAGGTGTCGGCGAGCAGTACTTC
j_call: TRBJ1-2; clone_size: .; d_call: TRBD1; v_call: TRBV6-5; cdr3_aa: CASSRSTGSGYTF; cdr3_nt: TGTGCCAGCAGTCGGTCGACAGGGTCTGGCTACACCTTC
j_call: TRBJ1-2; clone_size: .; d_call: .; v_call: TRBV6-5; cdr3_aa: CASRSRPLYGYTF; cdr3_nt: TGTGCCAGCAGGAGCCGCCCCCTCTATGGCTACACCTTC
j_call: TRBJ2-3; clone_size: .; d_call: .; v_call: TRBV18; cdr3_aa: CASSPRERHTDTQYF; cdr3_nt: TGTGCCAGCTCACCTCGCGAGCGGCACACAGATACGCAGTATTTT
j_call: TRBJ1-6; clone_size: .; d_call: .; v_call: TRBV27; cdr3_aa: CASSPGTSSSPLHF; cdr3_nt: TGTGCCAGCAGTCCCGGGACTTCAAGTTCACCCCTCCACTTT
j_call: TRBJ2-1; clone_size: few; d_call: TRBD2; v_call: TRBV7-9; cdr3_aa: CASSLRGESSDEQFF; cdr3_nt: TGTGCCAGCAGCTTGCGGGGGGAGTCCTCGGATGAGCAGTTCTTC